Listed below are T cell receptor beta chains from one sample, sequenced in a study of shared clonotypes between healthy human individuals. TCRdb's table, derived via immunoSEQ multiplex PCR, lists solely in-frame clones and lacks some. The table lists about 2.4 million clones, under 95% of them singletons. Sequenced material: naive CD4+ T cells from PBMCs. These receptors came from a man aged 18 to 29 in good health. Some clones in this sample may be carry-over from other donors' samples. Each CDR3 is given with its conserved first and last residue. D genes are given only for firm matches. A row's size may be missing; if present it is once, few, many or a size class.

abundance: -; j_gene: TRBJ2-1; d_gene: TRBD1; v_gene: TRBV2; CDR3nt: TGTGCCAGCTTATACACGGGACAGGCTTTCAATGAGCAGTTCTTC; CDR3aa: CASLYTGQAFNEQFF
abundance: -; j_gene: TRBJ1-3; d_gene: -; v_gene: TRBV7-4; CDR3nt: TGTGCCAGCAGCCGGCGAAAGTTTAGCTCTGGAAACACCATATATTTT; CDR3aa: CASSRRKFSSGNTIYF
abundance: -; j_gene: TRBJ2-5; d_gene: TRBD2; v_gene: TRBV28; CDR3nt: TGTGCCAGCACCCTAGCGGGGAGCGAGACCCAGTACTTC; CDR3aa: CASTLAGSETQYF
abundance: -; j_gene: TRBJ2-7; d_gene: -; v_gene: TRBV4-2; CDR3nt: TGTGCCAGCAGCCAAAGTTCGATAGCTACCTACGAGCAGTACTTC; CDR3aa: CASSQSSIATYEQYF
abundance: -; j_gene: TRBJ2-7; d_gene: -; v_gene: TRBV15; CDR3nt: TGTGCCACCAGCAGAGATCGTCAGGGAGGTCGGAAGTACTTC; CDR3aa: CATSRDRQGGRKYF
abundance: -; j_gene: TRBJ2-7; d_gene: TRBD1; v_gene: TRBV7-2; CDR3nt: TGTGCCAGCAGCTTAGAAGACAGGGGCGCCGGGCAGTACTTC; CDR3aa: CASSLEDRGAGQYF
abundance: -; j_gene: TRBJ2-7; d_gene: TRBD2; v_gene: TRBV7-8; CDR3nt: TGTGCCAGCAGTCCCCTAGCGGGAGTCGCCGAGCAGTACTTC; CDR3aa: CASSPLAGVAEQYF
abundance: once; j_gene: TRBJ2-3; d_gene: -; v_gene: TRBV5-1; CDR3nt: TGCGCCAGCAGCTTACTGGGGGATACGCAGTATTTT; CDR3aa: CASSLLGDTQYF
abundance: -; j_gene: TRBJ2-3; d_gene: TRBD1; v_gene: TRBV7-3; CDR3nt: TGTGCCAGCAGCCCAGGACAGGGGAAGGGCACAGATACGCAGTATTTT; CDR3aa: CASSPGQGKGTDTQYF
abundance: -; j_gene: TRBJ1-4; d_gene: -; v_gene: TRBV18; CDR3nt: TGTGCCAGCTCACGGACATCAACTAATGAAAAACTGTTTTTT; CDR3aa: CASSRTSTNEKLFF
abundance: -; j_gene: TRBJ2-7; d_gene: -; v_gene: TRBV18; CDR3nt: TGTGCCAGCTCACCGACCTTGACCTACGAGCAGTACTTC; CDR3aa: CASSPTLTYEQYF
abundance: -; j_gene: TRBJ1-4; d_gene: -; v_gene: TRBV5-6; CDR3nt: TGTGCCAGCAGCTTGCGGGGTCCCAATGAAAAACTGTTTTTT; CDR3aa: CASSLRGPNEKLFF
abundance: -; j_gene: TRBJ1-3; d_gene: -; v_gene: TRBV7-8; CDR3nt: TGTGCCAGCAGCCTACGAATCGAGGACTCTGGAAACACCATATATTTT; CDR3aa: CASSLRIEDSGNTIYF
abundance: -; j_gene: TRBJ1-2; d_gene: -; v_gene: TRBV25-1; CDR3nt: TGTGCCAGCAGTGAACCGGCCTCTGCGGGCTACACCTTC; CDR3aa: CASSEPASAGYTF
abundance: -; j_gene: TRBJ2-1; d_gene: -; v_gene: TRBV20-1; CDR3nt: TGCAGTGCTAGTAGGAATGAGCAGTTCTTC; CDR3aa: CSASRNEQFF
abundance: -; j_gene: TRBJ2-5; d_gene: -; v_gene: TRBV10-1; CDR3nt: TGCGCCAGCAGTGGGACTGAAAGATTTCAAGAGACCCAGTACTTC; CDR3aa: CASSGTERFQETQYF
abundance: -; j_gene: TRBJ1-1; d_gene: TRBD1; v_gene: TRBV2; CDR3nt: TGTGCCAGCACCTGGACAGGGGCTACTGAAGCTTTCTTT; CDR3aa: CASTWTGATEAFF
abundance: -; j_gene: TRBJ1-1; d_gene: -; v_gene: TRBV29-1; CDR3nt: TGCAGCGTCTTTATAATCCAGGGCACTGAAGCTTTCTTT; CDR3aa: CSVFIIQGTEAFF
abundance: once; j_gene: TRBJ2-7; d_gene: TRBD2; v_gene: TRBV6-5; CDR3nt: TGTGCCAGCAACCGAGCGGGAGTGAGAGCCTACGAGCAGTACTTC; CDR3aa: CASNRAGVRAYEQYF
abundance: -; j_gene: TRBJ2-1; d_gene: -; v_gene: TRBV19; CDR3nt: TGTGCCAGTAGTATTGGGGCAAGCAGAGATGAGCAGTTCTTC; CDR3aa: CASSIGASRDEQFF
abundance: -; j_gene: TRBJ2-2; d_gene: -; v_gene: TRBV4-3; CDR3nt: TGCGCCAGCAGCCAAGAGAACGTCCCTTTATGGGGTACCGGGGAGCTGTTTTTT; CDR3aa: CASSQENVPLWGTGELFF
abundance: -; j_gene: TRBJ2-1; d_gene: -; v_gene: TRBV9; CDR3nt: TGTGCCAGCAGCGCCGGAGGGGCTGCCGCCTACAATGAGCAGTTCTTC; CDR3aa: CASSAGGAAAYNEQFF
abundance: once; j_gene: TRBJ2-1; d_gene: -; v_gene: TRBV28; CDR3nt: TGTGCCAGCAGAGCCTCTCTGGGCGGCGATGAGCAGTTCTTC; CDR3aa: CASRASLGGDEQFF
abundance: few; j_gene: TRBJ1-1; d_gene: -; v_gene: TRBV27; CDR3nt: TGTGCCAGCAGCCGTTCTCGGCTCACTGAAGCTTTCTTT; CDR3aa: CASSRSRLTEAFF
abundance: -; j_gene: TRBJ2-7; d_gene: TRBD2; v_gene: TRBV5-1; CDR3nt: TGCGCCAGCAGCTTCTACGGGGGGATCGCCTACGAGCAGTACTTC; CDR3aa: CASSFYGGIAYEQYF
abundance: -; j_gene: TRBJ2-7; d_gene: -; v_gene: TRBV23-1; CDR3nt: TGCGCCAGCAGTCAACCGAGATTACCGGGACCGAGCTCCTACGAGCAGTACTTC; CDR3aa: CASSQPRLPGPSSYEQYF